This section outlines one T cell receptor beta chain sequence together with its context. CDR1 and CDR2 (germline): SEHNR, FQNEAQ (reference sequence). Trimming took off 3 bases at V and 5 bases at J, with 14 bases between the two ends. The CDR3 runs 14 residues. Only in-frame clones appear in the TCRdb table, and some are missing; sequencing was by immunoSEQ multiplex PCR. The repertoire consists of approximately 81,000 clones, with around 96% occurring once and the leading ten covering around 0.18%. The data originate from a study of technical replicates of blood from a handful of donors. The receptor was derived from a human donor in good health. The sequenced sample consisted of T cells isolated from PBMCs. This chain uses TRBV7-9 with TRBJ2-7; tentative D call: TRBD2 (6 bases). Here the CDR3 reads CASSFREEPDEQYF. CDR3 nucleotide sequence: TGTGCCAGCAGCTTTAGGGAGGAGCCTGACGAGCAGTACTTC.